This T cell receptor beta chain stems from a study of Graves' ophthalmopathy and Graves' hyperthyroidism. Notes on the study in general: With approximately 88% sensitivity and over 65% specificity, a 13-signature model separated ophthalmopathy from stable hyperthyroidism. Clonotypes were expanded in thyroid at above 0.001 frequency, and most also appeared in blood.

Germline V gene data show CDR1 as SGHTA and CDR2 as FQGNSA. V dropped 3 bases and J dropped 2; count of bases not matched to a gene: 5. This CDR3 spans 16 amino acids. Thyroid ultrasound, orbital computed tomography, TRAb, serum thyroxine and clinical symptoms formed the basis of diagnosis. This clonotype was counted at least ten times. Its antigen is still unknown. RNA transcripts served as template for amplifying TCR beta CDR3 sequences. Second-round multiplex PCR followed a first-round RT-PCR using HTBI primers. TCRdb re-derived calls from the multiplex PCR reads in MiXCR, one entry per CDR3 protein. The top ten hold roughly 2.4% of the sample, which has 400,000 or so distinct CDR3 sequences, about 18% seen once.

This clonotype originated in an adult woman with stable Graves' hyperthyroidism. The source material was peripheral blood. This chain joins TRBV7-2 and TRBJ2-3, with 10 nucleotides matching TRBD2. CDR3 DNA sequence: TGTGCCAGCAGCTTTTGGACTAGCGGCTACACAGATACGCAGTATTTT. The encoded protein is CASSFWTSGYTDTQYF.